This paragraph covers one TCR beta chain sequence. These data are taken from a study of blood T cell repertoires in COVID-19. Study summary: The United States, Italy and Spain were the sources of the acute and convalescent COVID-19 samples.

Assay: immunoSEQ multiplex PCR; the TCRdb copy retains only in-frame clones and omits some. The table includes about 190,000 clones, around 80% detected once. The CDR3 is 14 residues long. Trimming cost V 4 bases and J 2 bases, with 9 bases left between them. Germline V gene data show CDR1 as GTSNPN and CDR2 as SVGIG (reference sequence). Input material: peripheral blood. This sequence was found in a human donor in a cohort sampled during active COVID-19. The V and J genes are TRBV30 and TRBJ2-6; weak D call: TRBD1 (5 bases). The chain's CDR3 is CAWNQGTGANVLTF. For the CDR3, the DNA is TGTGCCTGGAACCAGGGAACTGGGGCCAACGTCCTGACTTTC.